One T cell receptor beta chain is described in this entry. As handled by the study authors: Reference gene primer amplification yielded estimated nucleated cell counts. TCRdb's copy holds only in-frame clones and misses some; the assay was immunoSEQ multiplex PCR. The DNA was the basis for D and trimming; V, J and clone size are from that table. The sample lists 400,000 or so clones, around nine tenths occurring once. Seattle researchers signed up patients amid active infection and tracked them longitudinally. The entry originates in a study of blood T cell repertoires in COVID-19. Study-wide background: Donors in the United States, Italy and Spain gave samples during acute or convalescent COVID-19. The analysed material was cDNA or gDNA that came from T cells, B-cell-depleted T cells, or PBMCs.

This CDR3 contains 16 residues. Trimming cost V 3 bases and J 1 base; bases outside gene matches: 3. CDR1 and CDR2 (germline): LGHDT, YNNKEL (reference sequence). The rearrangement links TRBV3-1 (or the pseudogene TRBV3-2) to TRBJ2-2, with TRBD2 identical over 9 bases. The sequencing sample was made of peripheral blood. This TCR came from a man aged 18-30 years with COVID-19, enrolled during active disease. CDR3 sequence reads: CASSHLAGKNTGELFF. The DNA of the CDR3 is TGTGCCAGCAGCCACCTAGCGGGAAAGAACACCGGGGAGCTGTTTTTT.